This T cell receptor (beta chain) was recovered during a study of vaccination and CD4 T cells after COVID-19. Study overall: Overlapping SARS-CoV-2, HCoV-NL63, HCoV-OC43 and HCoV-229E spike peptides were used to stimulate cells.

For this clonotype: Its antigen is currently unknown.

Indicated treatment: approximately nine-day PBMC culture with coronavirus spike peptide pools or control peptides (ViraFEST assay). Sequencing of DNA taken from cultured CD4+ T cells relied on the Oncomine TCR Beta short-read assay. The authors extracted genomic DNA from cultured CD4+ T cells. TCRdb independently ran MiXCR on the PCR reads; one entry per CDR3 protein. The sample consists of around 6,400 distinct CDR3 sequences, roughly three quarters of them appearing once. Trimming pared 0 bases from V and 3 bases from J, leaving 18 bases between. CDR3 length: 17 amino acids. CDR1 is LNHDA, CDR2 SQIVND, per germline (reference sequence).

The V and J genes are TRBV19 and TRBJ2-7; D may be TRBD1 (6 bases). Sequenced sample: CD4+ T cells from blood, cultured in vitro. This clonotype originated in a human donor who had recovered from COVID-19. CDR3 nucleotide sequence: TGTGCCAGTAGTATAGATCCCGACGCCGGGACACTCTACGAGCAGTACTTC. Its protein is CASSIDPDAGTLYEQYF.